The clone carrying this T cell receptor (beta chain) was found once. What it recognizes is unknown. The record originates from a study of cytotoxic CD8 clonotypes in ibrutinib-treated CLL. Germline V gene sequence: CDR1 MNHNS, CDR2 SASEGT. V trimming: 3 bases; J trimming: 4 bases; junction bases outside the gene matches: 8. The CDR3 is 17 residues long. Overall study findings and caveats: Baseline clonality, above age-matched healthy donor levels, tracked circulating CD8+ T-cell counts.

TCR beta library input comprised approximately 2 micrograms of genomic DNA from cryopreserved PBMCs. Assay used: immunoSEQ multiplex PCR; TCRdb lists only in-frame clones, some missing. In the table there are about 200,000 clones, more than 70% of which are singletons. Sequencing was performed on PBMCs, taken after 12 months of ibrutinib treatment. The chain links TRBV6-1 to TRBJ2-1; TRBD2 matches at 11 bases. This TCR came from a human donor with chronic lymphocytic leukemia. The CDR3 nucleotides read TGTGCCAGCAGTGAGCCTTCCGGGACTAGCGGATACAATGAGCAGTTCTTC. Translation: CASSEPSGTSGYNEQFF.